One T cell receptor beta chain is described in this entry. As yet, its antigen is unknown. This entry belongs to a study of identical twins. Study-wide results and limits: Without tracking the same donors, conclusions rested on cross-sectional statistical analysis. Carriage of fewer insertions was seen in abundant cord blood beta clonotypes, whereas memory repertoires showed none. Among out-of-frame alpha sequences shared by twins, low generation probability occurred in excess.

From the 5' RACE reads, TCRdb called clonotypes with MiXCR, one entry per CDR3 protein. The table lists roughly 290,000 distinct CDR3 sequences, roughly 8.6% of them singletons. The V and J ends lost 4 bases and 6 bases, in that order; junction bases with no gene match: 2. Germline values: CDR1 LGHDT, CDR2 YNNKEL (reference sequence). The CDR3 covers 14 residues. This same sample was also part of a study on yellow fever vaccine responses in identical twins.

Sequencing was carried out using memory (CD45RO+) T cells sorted from blood. This receptor was identified in a young woman in good health. The chain uses TRBV3-1 and TRBJ2-3, with 12 bases fitting TRBD1. The CDR3 DNA sequence: TGTGCCAGCAGCCGGGGACAGGGGGCTGATACGCAGTATTTT. It translates to CASSRGQGADTQYF.